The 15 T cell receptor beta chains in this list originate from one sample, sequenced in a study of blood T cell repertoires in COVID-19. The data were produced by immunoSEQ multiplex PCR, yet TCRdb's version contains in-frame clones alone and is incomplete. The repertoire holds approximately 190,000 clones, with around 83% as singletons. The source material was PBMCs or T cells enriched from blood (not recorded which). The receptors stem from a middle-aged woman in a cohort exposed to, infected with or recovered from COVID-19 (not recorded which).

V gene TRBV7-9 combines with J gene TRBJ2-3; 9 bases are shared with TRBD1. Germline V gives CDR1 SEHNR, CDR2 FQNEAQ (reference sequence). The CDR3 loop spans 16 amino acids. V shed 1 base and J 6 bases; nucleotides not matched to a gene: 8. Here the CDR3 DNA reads TGTGCCAGCAGCTTAGTGGGACAGGGAATTTCGGATACGCAGTATTTT. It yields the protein CASSLVGQGISDTQYF.

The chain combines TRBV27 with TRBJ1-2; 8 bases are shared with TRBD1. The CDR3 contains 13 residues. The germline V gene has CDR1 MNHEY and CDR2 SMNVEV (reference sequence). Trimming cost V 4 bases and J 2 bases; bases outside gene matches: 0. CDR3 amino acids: CASSWTGNYGYTF. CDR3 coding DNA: TGTGCCAGCAGTTGGACAGGGAACTATGGCTACACCTTC.

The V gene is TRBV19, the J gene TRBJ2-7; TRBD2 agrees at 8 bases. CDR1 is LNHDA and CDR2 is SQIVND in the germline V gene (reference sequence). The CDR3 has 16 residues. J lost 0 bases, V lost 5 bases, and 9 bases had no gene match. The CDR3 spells CASSPRGGESSYEQYF. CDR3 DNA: TGTGCCAGTAGTCCCCGGGGGGGGGAGAGCTCCTACGAGCAGTACTTC.

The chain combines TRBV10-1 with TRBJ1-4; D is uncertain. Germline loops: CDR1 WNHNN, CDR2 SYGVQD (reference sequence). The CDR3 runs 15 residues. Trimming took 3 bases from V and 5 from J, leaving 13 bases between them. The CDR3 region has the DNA TGCGCCAGCAGTGAAGGGCGGGTACTGAATGAAAAACTGTTTTTT. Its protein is CASSEGRVLNEKLFF.

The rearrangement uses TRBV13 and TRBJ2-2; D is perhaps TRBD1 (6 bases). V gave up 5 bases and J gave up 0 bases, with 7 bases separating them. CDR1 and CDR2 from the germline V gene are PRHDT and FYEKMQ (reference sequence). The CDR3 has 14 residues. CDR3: CASSGGANTGELFF. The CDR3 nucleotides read TGTGCCAGCAGCGGGGGCGCGAACACCGGGGAGCTGTTTTTT.

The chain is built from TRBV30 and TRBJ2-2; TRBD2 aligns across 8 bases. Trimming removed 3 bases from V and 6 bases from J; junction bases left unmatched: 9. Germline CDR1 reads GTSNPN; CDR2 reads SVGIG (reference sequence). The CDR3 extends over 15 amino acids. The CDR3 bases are TGTGCCTGGAGAGGGAGACTAGCGTGGGCCGGGGAGCTGTTTTTT. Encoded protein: CAWRGRLAWAGELFF.

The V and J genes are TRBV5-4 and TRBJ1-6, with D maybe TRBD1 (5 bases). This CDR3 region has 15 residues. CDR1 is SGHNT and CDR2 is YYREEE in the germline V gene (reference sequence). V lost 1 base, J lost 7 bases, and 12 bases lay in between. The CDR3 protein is CASSLSRVGNSPLHF. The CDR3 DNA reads TGTGCCAGCAGCTTGAGCAGGGTAGGAAATTCACCCCTCCACTTT.

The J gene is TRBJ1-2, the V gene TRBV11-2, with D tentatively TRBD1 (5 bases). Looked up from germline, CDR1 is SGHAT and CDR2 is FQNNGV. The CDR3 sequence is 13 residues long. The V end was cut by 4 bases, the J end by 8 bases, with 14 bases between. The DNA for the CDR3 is TGTGCCAGCAGCTCGGACAATTGGGGAGGCTACACCTTC. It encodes CASSSDNWGGYTF.

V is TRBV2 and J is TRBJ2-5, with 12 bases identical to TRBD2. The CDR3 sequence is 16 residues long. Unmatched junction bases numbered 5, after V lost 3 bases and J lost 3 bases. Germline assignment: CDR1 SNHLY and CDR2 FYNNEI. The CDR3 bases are TGTGCCAGCAGTGAGATGACTAGCGGGAGAGAAGAGACCCAGTACTTC. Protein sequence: CASSEMTSGREETQYF.

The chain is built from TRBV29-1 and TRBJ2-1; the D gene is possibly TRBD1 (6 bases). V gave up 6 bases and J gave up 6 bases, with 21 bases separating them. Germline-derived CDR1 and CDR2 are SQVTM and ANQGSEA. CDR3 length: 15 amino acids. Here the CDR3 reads CSVHHLGQMSNEQFF. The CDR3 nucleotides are TGCAGCGTCCATCACTTAGGACAGATGAGCAATGAGCAGTTCTTC.

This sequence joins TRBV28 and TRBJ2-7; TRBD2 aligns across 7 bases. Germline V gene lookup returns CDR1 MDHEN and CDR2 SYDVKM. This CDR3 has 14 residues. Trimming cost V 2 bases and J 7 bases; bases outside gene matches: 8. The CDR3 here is CASSLLAARGEQYF. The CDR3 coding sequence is TGTGCCAGCAGTTTACTAGCGGCTCGAGGGGAGCAGTACTTC.

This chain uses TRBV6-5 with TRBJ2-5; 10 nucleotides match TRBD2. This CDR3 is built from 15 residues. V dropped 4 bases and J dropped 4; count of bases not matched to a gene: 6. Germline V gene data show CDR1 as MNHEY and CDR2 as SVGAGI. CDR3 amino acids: CASSLELAGVETQYF. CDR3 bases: TGTGCCAGCAGTTTGGAGCTAGCGGGAGTAGAGACCCAGTACTTC.

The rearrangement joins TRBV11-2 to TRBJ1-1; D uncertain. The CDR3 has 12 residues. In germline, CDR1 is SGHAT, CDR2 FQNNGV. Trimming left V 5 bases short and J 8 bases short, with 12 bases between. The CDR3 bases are TGTGCCAGCAGCCCGTCAGGTGAGGAAGCTTTCTTT. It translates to CASSPSGEEAFF.

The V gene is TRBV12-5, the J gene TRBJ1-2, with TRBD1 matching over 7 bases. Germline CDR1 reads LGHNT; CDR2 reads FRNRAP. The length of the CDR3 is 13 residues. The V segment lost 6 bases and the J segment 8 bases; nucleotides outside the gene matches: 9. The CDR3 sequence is CASGYGGDSGYTF. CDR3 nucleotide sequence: TGTGCTAGTGGATACGGTGGGGACAGCGGCTACACCTTC.

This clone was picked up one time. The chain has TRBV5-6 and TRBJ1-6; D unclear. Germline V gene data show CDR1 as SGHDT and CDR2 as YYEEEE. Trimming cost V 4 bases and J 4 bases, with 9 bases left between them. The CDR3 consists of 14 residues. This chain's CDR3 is CASSLLGYNSPLHF. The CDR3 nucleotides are TGTGCCAGCAGCCTCCTAGGATATAATTCACCCCTCCACTTT.